One sample yielded the 17 T cell receptor beta chains listed below, sequenced in a study of Graves' ophthalmopathy and Graves' hyperthyroidism. The study amplified TCR beta CDR3 regions using RNA transcripts. Second-round multiplex PCR came after first-round RT-PCR with HTBI primers. MiXCR, run by TCRdb on the multiplex PCR reads, gives a single entry per CDR3 protein. The table has 1 million to 1.3 million distinct CDR3 sequences, 35% to 40% seen once. The sequenced sample was peripheral blood or thyroid tissue (not recorded which). All receptors derive from an adult man with Graves' hyperthyroidism.

The rearrangement links TRBV12-3 or TRBV12-4 to TRBJ1-4; no definite D call. The germline V and J ends were trimmed by 1 base and 6 bases, with 18 bases remaining between them. This CDR3 comprises 17 residues. The CDR3 protein is CASSLVLAGWLDEKLFF. The CDR3 DNA follows: TGTGCCAGCAGTTTAGTACTAGCGGGATGGCTTGATGAAAAACTGTTTTTT.

This clonotype was detected a few times. The V gene is TRBV11-2, the J gene TRBJ1-2; 7 nucleotides line up with TRBD1. Germline trimming cut 7 bases from V and 8 bases from J; bases unmatched to any gene: 10. The CDR3 runs to 13 residues. Germline V gene sequence: CDR1 SGHAT, CDR2 FQNNGV. The CDR3 sequence is CASIRQGLRGYTF. The CDR3 DNA follows: TGTGCCAGCATCAGACAGGGATTGAGGGGCTACACCTTC.

The sample holds many counts of this clonotype. This chain uses TRBV25-1 with TRBJ2-7; weak D call: TRBD2 (7 bases). V gave up 5 bases and J gave up 2 bases, with 22 bases separating them. The CDR3 consists of 17 residues. Germline CDR1 MGHDK, CDR2 SYGVNS. This CDR3 reads CASSPNLQGGDAYEQYF. CDR3 nucleotides: TGTGCCAGCAGTCCAAACTTGCAAGGGGGGGACGCCTACGAGCAGTACTTC.

This clonotype was observed many times. V gene TRBV9 combines with J gene TRBJ1-1, with 11 bases lining up with TRBD1. The trim removed 0 bases at V and 3 bases at J, leaving 4 bases unmatched. Germline V lookup: CDR1 SGDLS, CDR2 YYNGEE. This CDR3 spans 16 amino acids. The chain's CDR3 is CASSVGGQGAYTEAFF. DNA for the CDR3: TGTGCCAGCAGCGTAGGAGGACAGGGGGCTTACACTGAAGCTTTCTTT.

The chain carries TRBV12-3 or TRBV12-4 and TRBJ1-4, with D possibly TRBD1 on 5 matching bases. V shed 1 base and J shed 7 bases, with 7 bases lying between them. This CDR3 has 13 residues. Here the CDR3 reads CASSLGGIEKLFF. For the CDR3, the DNA is TGTGCCAGCAGTTTAGGGGGGATTGAAAAACTGTTTTTT.

There are many counts of this clonotype. V usage is TRBV6-1 and J usage is TRBJ1-2, with 7 bases fitting TRBD1. Trimming removed 6 bases from V and 8 bases from J; junction bases left unmatched: 6. The CDR3 covers 12 residues. Germline V lookup: CDR1 MNHNS, CDR2 SASEGT. CDR3 bases: TGTGCCAGCAGCGGCAGGGGGTTCGGCTACACCTTC. This codes for CASSGRGFGYTF.

The chain employs TRBV12-3 or TRBV12-4 and TRBJ2-7; D unresolved. This CDR3 contains 14 residues. Trimming took off 3 bases at V and 3 bases at J, with 12 bases between the two ends. The CDR3 here is CASSLSPARYEQYF. The CDR3 nucleotides read TGTGCCAGCAGTTTGTCCCCGGCACGCTACGAGCAGTACTTC.

The J gene is TRBJ1-2, the V gene TRBV15, with D hard to call. The germline V gene encodes CDR1 LNHNV and CDR2 YYDKDF (reference sequence). The length of the CDR3 is 12 residues. V was trimmed by 4 bases and J by 7 bases, leaving 10 bases between them. This CDR3 is CATSKGLAGYTF. CDR3 sequence (DNA): TGTGCCACCAGCAAAGGGTTGGCTGGCTACACCTTC.

The sample holds one count of this clonotype. The V call is TRBV5-1, the J call TRBJ1-6; D remains ambiguous. Per germline, CDR1 SGHRS and CDR2 YFSETQ. Trimming stripped 3 bases from V and 6 bases from J, with 13 bases between. The CDR3 is 15 amino acids. In DNA form, the CDR3 reads TGCGCCAGCAGCTCGGACCTACCTAGTAATTCACCCCTCCACTTT. Its protein product is CASSSDLPSNSPLHF.

This clonotype was observed many times. The chain uses TRBV29-1 and TRBJ2-5; D tentatively fits TRBD1 or TRBD2 (5 bases each). The germline V gene encodes CDR1 SQVTM and CDR2 ANQGSEA. This CDR3 is 10 amino acids long. V was clipped by 4 bases and J by 5 bases, with 5 bases between them. The CDR3 spells CSVGGETQYF. The CDR3 nucleotides read TGCAGCGTTGGGGGGGAGACCCAGTACTTC.

The chain is built from TRBV10-2 and TRBJ1-2; D perhaps matches TRBD1 (6 bases). There are 14 residues in the CDR3. The germline gives CDR1 WSHSY, CDR2 SAAADI. V lost 2 bases and J lost 7, with 14 bases in between. CDR3 coding DNA: TGCGCCAGCAGTGAGCCGGACAGTGGGGTTGGCTACACCTTC. This sequence encodes CASSEPDSGVGYTF.

J is TRBJ1-2 and V is TRBV6-5; 8 nucleotides match TRBD1. This CDR3 is built from 15 residues. V was clipped by 6 bases and J by 6 bases; unmatched bases: 12. The germline CDR1 and CDR2 sequences are MNHEY and SVGAGI. The CDR3 bases are TGTGCCAGCAGGGACAGGGATTTCTCGTATGATGGCTACACCTTC. It translates to CASRDRDFSYDGYTF.

The rearrangement links TRBV7-8 to TRBJ2-7; D remains ambiguous. The CDR3 is 14 amino acids. The germline CDR1 and CDR2 sequences are SGHVS and FQNEAQ. Deletions cut 5 bases from V and 5 bases from J, with 16 bases between. DNA for the CDR3: TGTGCCAGCAGCCCATTATTTCCGGATAACGAGCAGTACTTC. It is translated as CASSPLFPDNEQYF.

This clonotype was seen only a few times. The chain recombines TRBV12-3 or TRBV12-4 with TRBJ1-6; 8 positions match TRBD1. The CDR3 sequence is 15 residues long. J gave up 7 bases and V 2 bases, and 4 bases lay outside the gene matches. DNA for the CDR3: TGTGCCAGCAGTTTAACCCGGGACAGGAATTCACCCCTCCACTTT. Encoded protein: CASSLTRDRNSPLHF.

This clonotype was observed many times. V is TRBV29-1 and J is TRBJ2-7; perhaps TRBD2 as D (6 bases). This CDR3 spans 12 amino acids. From germline, CDR1 is SQVTM and CDR2 ANQGSEA. The ends were cut back, 3 bases at V and 7 bases at J, with 13 bases in the middle. In nucleotides, the CDR3 is TGCAGCGTTGAGGGGGGAGTAGGGGAGCAGTACTTC. Translating it yields CSVEGGVGEQYF.

This chain connects TRBV7-7 to TRBJ2-5; 7 positions agree with TRBD1. CDR1 and CDR2 (germline): SSHAT, FNYEAQ (reference sequence). V was clipped by 5 bases and J by 5 bases; unmatched bases: 8. This CDR3 region has 14 residues. DNA for the CDR3: TGTGCCAGCAGCACCGGGACAGCCTACGAGACCCAGTACTTC. Its protein product is CASSTGTAYETQYF.

CDR3 sequence reads: CASSLAGDRGLGGYTF. In DNA, the CDR3 is TGTGCCAGCAGCTTGGCCGGGGACAGGGGGCTGGGTGGCTACACCTTC. The chain is built from TRBV5-4 and TRBJ1-2; 12 nucleotides line up with TRBD1. The CDR3 is 16 amino acids. The V and J ends lost 0 bases and 7 bases, in that order; junction bases with no gene match: 7. The germline V gene has CDR1 SGHNT and CDR2 YYREEE (reference sequence).